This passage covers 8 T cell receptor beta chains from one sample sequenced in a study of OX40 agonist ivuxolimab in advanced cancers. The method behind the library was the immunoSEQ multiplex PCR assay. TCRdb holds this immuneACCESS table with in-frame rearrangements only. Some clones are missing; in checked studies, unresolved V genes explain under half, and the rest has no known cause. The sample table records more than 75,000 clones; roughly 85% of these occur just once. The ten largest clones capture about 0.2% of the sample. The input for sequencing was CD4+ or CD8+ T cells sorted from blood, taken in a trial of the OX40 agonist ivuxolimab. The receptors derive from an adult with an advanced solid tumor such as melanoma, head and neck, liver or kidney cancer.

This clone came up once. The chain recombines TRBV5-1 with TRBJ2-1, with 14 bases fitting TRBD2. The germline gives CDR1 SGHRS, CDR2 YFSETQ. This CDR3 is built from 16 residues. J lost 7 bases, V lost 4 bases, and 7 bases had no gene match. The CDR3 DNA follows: TGCGCCAGCAGCACCGCAGGACTAGCGGGGGGAAATGAGCAGTTCTTC. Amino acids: CASSTAGLAGGNEQFF. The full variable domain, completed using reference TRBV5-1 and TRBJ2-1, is KAGVTQTPRYLIKTRGQQVTLSCSPISGHRSVSWYQQTPGQGLQFLFEYFSETQRNKGNFPGRFSGRQFSNSRSEMNVSTLELGDSALYLCASSTAGLAGGNEQFFGPGTRLTVL.

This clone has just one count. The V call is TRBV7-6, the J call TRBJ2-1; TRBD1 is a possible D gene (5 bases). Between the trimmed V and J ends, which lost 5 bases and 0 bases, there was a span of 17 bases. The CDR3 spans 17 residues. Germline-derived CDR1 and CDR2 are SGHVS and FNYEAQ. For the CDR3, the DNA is TGTGCCAGCAGCCCCCGACCGACAGCGAGCTCCTACAATGAGCAGTTCTTC. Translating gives CASSPRPTASSYNEQFF.

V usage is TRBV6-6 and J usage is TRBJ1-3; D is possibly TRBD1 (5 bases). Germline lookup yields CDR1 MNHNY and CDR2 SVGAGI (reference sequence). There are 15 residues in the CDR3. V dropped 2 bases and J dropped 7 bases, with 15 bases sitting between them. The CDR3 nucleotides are TGTGCCAGCAGTTACGTGGTTGGGGGTCCGAACACCATATATTTT. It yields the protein CASSYVVGGPNTIYF.

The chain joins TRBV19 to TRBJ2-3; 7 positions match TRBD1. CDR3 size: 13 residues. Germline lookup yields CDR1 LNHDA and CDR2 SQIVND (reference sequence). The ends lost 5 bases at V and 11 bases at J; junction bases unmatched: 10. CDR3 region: CASSVPTGVGQYF. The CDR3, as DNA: TGTGCCAGTAGTGTCCCCACAGGGGTAGGGCAGTATTTT.

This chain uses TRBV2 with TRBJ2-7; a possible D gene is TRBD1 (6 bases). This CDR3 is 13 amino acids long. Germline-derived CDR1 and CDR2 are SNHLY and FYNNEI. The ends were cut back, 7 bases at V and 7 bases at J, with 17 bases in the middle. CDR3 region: CASMVQGRGEQYF. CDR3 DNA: TGTGCCAGCATGGTACAGGGTCGAGGGGAGCAGTACTTC.

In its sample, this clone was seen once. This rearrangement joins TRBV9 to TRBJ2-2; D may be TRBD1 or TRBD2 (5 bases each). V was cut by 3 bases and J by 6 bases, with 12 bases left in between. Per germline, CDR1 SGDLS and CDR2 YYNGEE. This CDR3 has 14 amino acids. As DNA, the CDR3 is TGTGCCAGCAGCGCCCGGGGACGGGCCGGGGAGCTGTTTTTT. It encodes CASSARGRAGELFF.

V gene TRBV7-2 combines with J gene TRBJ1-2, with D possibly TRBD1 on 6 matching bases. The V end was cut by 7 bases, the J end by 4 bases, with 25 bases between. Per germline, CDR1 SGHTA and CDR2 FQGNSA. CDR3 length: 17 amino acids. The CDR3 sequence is CASTPRERGASGYGYTF. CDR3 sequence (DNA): TGTGCCAGCACACCCCGTGAACGGGGGGCTTCCGGCTATGGCTACACCTTC.

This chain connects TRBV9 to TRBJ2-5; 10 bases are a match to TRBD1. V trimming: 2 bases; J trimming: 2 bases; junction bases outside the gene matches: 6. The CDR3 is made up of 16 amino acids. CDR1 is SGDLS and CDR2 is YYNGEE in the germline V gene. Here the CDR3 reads CASSVGTGAGQETQYF. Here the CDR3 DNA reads TGTGCCAGCAGCGTGGGGACAGGGGCAGGACAAGAGACCCAGTACTTC.